The subject of this entry is one T cell receptor (beta chain). Seattle enrolled patients during active infection and tracked them longitudinally. This sample is part of a study of blood T cell repertoires in COVID-19. Study in general: Whether acute or convalescent, the COVID-19 samples came from the United States, Italy and Spain. Sources were T cells, B-cell-depleted T cells, or PBMCs; the material itself was cDNA or gDNA.

Germline lookup yields CDR1 SEHNR and CDR2 FQNEAQ (reference sequence). Trimming stripped 1 base from V and 6 bases from J, with 13 bases between. This CDR3 contains 15 residues. The method was immunoSEQ multiplex PCR; TCRdb's version includes in-frame clones alone and lacks a portion of them. Of roughly 120,000 clones in the sample, about 94% were seen once. Sequencing was performed on peripheral blood. This chain uses TRBV7-9 with TRBJ2-1; a weak D match, TRBD2 (5 bases). The source of this sequence is a man in his forties or fifties with COVID-19, enrolled during active disease. In DNA form, the CDR3 reads TGTGCCAGCAGCTTAGGTTCTCCCGCGGGCAATGAGCAGTTCTTC. It codes for CASSLGSPAGNEQFF.